Each of the 28 T cell receptor beta chains below was sequenced from the same sample in a study of cytomegalovirus exposure and HLA in healthy donors (dated by TCRdb to between 2016 and 2019). Libraries were made using the immunoSEQ multiplex PCR assay. TCRdb re-hosts the immuneACCESS table, in-frame sequences only. Its copies lack some clones; in the studies checked, an unresolved V gene accounts for under half of them, and the cause for the rest is not known. In this sample the table shows about 260,000 clones, roughly 91% of which occur a single time. Approximately 3.1% of the sample is in the top ten clones. The sample taken for sequencing was PBMCs. The receptor source for this set is a woman in her twenties or thirties in good health and CMV-seronegative.

By proportion, this clone is medium-sized. The chain joins TRBV2 to TRBJ1-4, with 9 bases identical to TRBD1. With 4 bases clipped from V and 5 bases from J, the junction kept 8 bases outside the gene matches. The CDR3 extends over 16 amino acids. Germline-derived CDR1 and CDR2 are SNHLY and FYNNEI. In DNA, the CDR3 is TGTGCCAGCAGTGCGTTAGGGGGACAGGGAAATGAAAAACTGTTTTTT. As protein: CASSALGGQGNEKLFF.

The chain links TRBV19 to TRBJ1-2, with TRBD1 as a possible D gene (5 bases). Germline V CDR1 and CDR2: LNHDA, SQIVND (reference sequence). V was clipped by 5 bases and J by 1 base, with 11 bases between them. The CDR3 length is 14 residues. CDR3 loop: CASSFQGFNYGYTF. The CDR3 nucleotides read TGTGCCAGTAGTTTTCAGGGATTTAACTATGGCTACACCTTC.

J is TRBJ1-5 and V is TRBV18, with 10 bases lining up with TRBD1. CDR1 and CDR2 from the germline V gene are KGHSH and LQKENI. This CDR3 has 13 residues. Trimming removed 6 bases from V and 9 bases from J; junction bases left unmatched: 5. The CDR3 is CASSLDRGGPQHF. The CDR3 DNA is TGTGCCAGCTCCCTGGACAGGGGGGGGCCCCAGCATTTT.

The gene calls are TRBV5-4 and TRBJ2-7, with a weak D call TRBD2 (5 bases). Germline CDR1 reads SGHNT; CDR2 reads YYREEE (reference sequence). The V and J ends lost 8 bases and 3 bases respectively, with 24 bases between them. The CDR3 is 16 residues long. The CDR3 loop reads CASPQGKVEGVYEQYF. The CDR3, as DNA: TGTGCCAGTCCCCAAGGGAAGGTAGAGGGAGTCTACGAGCAGTACTTC.

V is TRBV2 and J is TRBJ2-5, with 9 bases aligning to TRBD2. The CDR3 is 14 residues long. V shed 7 bases, J shed 4 bases, and the junction held 7 bases outside the gene matches. Germline lookup yields CDR1 SNHLY and CDR2 FYNNEI. The CDR3 sequence: CASTPAGGPETQYF. In nucleotides, the CDR3 is TGTGCCAGCACCCCTGCGGGAGGGCCAGAGACCCAGTACTTC.

The chain carries TRBV5-8 and TRBJ2-7; D tentatively fits TRBD1 or TRBD2 (5 bases each). The CDR3 is 14 residues long. CDR1 is SGHTS, CDR2 YDEGEE, per germline. Deletions cut 1 base from V and 0 bases from J, with 8 bases between. CDR3 bases: TGTGCCAGCAGCTTGAAGGGGAGCTCCTACGAGCAGTACTTC. It codes for CASSLKGSSYEQYF.

The rearrangement joins TRBV4-3 to TRBJ2-7, with unresolved D. Trimming shortened V by 1 base and J by 3 bases, and 10 bases separated the two germline ends. The CDR3 covers 14 residues. The germline CDR1 and CDR2 sequences are LGHNA and YSLEER. The CDR3 sequence: CASSQGLGIYEQYF. CDR3 nucleotide sequence: TGCGCCAGCAGCCAAGGGCTTGGAATCTACGAGCAGTACTTC.

The chain joins TRBV2 to TRBJ2-7; perhaps TRBD1 as D (6 bases). The germline V gene encodes CDR1 SNHLY and CDR2 FYNNEI. Trimming removed 6 bases at V and 5 bases at J, with 11 bases between. The CDR3 extends over 12 amino acids. The CDR3 sequence: CASRVQGHEQYF. CDR3 coding DNA: TGTGCCAGCAGAGTACAGGGCCACGAGCAGTACTTC.

This clone showed up just once. Other DNA sequences in this specimen translate into the identical CDR3. This sequence joins TRBV27 and TRBJ2-1; no reliable D call. Per germline, CDR1 MNHEY and CDR2 SMNVEV (reference sequence). V was pared by 2 bases and J by 6 bases, with 2 bases between. The CDR3 has 11 residues. The CDR3 here is CASSLGNEQFF. DNA for the CDR3: TGTGCCAGCAGTTTAGGCAATGAGCAGTTCTTC.

The rearrangement uses TRBV9 and TRBJ1-2; the D gene is possibly TRBD1 (6 bases). V dropped 0 bases and J dropped 8 bases, with 17 bases sitting between them. The CDR3 spans 15 residues. Germline V gene sequence: CDR1 SGDLS, CDR2 YYNGEE. The CDR3 sequence: CASSVGQGHGEGYTF. The CDR3 DNA reads TGTGCCAGCAGCGTAGGCCAGGGACATGGCGAGGGCTACACCTTC.

The chain employs TRBV2 and TRBJ2-2; 11 bases map to TRBD2. V was pared by 7 bases and J by 7 bases, with 17 bases of the junction left unmatched. CDR1 is SNHLY and CDR2 is FYNNEI in the germline V gene. The CDR3 consists of 18 residues. CDR3 DNA sequence: TGTGCCAGCATGGGGAGTGGACTAGCGGGTCCCGGGGGCGGGGAGCTGTTTTTT. It yields the protein CASMGSGLAGPGGGELFF. Drawing the rest from reference TRBV2 and TRBJ2-2, the complete variable domain is EPEVTQTPSHQVTQMGQEVILRCVPISNHLYFYWYRQILGQKVEFLVSFYNNEISEKSEIFDDQFSVERPDGSNFTLKIRSTKLEDSAMYFCASMGSGLAGPGGGELFFGEGSRLTVL.

This clone was counted once. V is TRBV9 and J is TRBJ2-1, with D hard to call. Germline CDR1 and CDR2: SGDLS and YYNGEE. V was pared by 0 bases and J by 10 bases, with 11 bases between. CDR3 length: 13 amino acids. The CDR3 loop reads CASSVGPGGEQFF. Written as DNA, the CDR3 is TGTGCCAGCAGCGTAGGTCCCGGTGGGGAGCAGTTCTTC.

The rearrangement links TRBV6-5 to TRBJ1-1; 7 nucleotides agree with TRBD1. Germline V gene data show CDR1 as MNHEY and CDR2 as SVGAGI. Germline trimming cut 0 bases from V and 1 base from J; bases unmatched to any gene: 5. CDR3 length: 16 residues. DNA for the CDR3: TGTGCCAGCAGTTACTCCGGGCCAGGGGGGAACACTGAAGCTTTCTTT. Encoded protein: CASSYSGPGGNTEAFF.

This sequence joins TRBV18 and TRBJ2-2, with a tentative D call TRBD1 (6 bases). CDR3 length equals 15 residues. Looked up from germline, CDR1 is KGHSH and CDR2 is LQKENI. V was cut by 2 bases and J by 1 base, with 8 bases left in between. CDR3 in amino acids: CASSPVQGNTGELFF. CDR3 bases: TGTGCCAGCTCACCAGTACAGGGGAACACCGGGGAGCTGTTTTTT.

This chain joins TRBV15 and TRBJ2-1; 8 nucleotides align to TRBD2. The germline CDR1 and CDR2 sequences are LNHNV and YYDKDF (reference sequence). CDR3 length: 14 amino acids. The V and J ends lost 9 bases and 4 bases, in that order; junction bases with no gene match: 8. CDR3 DNA: TGTGCCACTGGCCGGGGGGGCGAATACAATGAGCAGTTCTTC. This codes for CATGRGGEYNEQFF. Combining the CDR3 with reference TRBV15 and TRBJ2-1 gives the whole variable domain DAMVIQNPRYQVTQFGKPVTLSCSQTLNHNVMYWYQQKSSQAPKLLFHYYDKDFNNEADTPDNFQSRRPNTSFCFLDIRSPGLGDTAMYLCATGRGGEYNEQFFGPGTRLTVL.

The chain uses TRBV30 and TRBJ2-7, with D unresolved. The CDR3 has 13 residues. Germline values: CDR1 GTSNPN, CDR2 SVGIG (reference sequence). The V end was cut by 3 bases, the J end by 2 bases, with 11 bases between. The CDR3 bases are TGTGCCTGGAGGGGGAAGGCCACCTACGAGCAGTACTTC. It translates to CAWRGKATYEQYF.

The chain uses TRBV28 and TRBJ2-1, with TRBD2 matching 8 bases. Looked up from germline, CDR1 is MDHEN and CDR2 is SYDVKM. This CDR3 is built from 17 residues. The junction had 14 bases not matched to a gene; V was cut back by 3 bases and J by 7 bases. In nucleotides, the CDR3 is TGTGCCAGCAGTTTTTCTTTATCGGCGGGAGGAAGGAATGAGCAGTTCTTC. This sequence encodes CASSFSLSAGGRNEQFF.

This clone was observed a single time. The genes are TRBV6-5 and TRBJ1-2; D ambiguous. This CDR3 spans 12 amino acids. In germline, CDR1 is MNHEY, CDR2 SVGAGI. V shed 2 bases and J shed 6 bases, with 7 bases lying between them. CDR3 sequence reads: CASSYEGNGYTF. The DNA of the CDR3 is TGTGCCAGCAGTTACGAAGGCAATGGCTACACCTTC.

The CDR3 loop reads CASSLGGVLYEQYF. For the CDR3, the DNA is TGTGCCAGCAGCTTAGGGGGGGTGCTCTACGAGCAGTACTTC. The genes are TRBV11-2 and TRBJ2-7; D is possibly TRBD2 (6 bases). Germline V gives CDR1 SGHAT, CDR2 FQNNGV. This CDR3 comprises 14 residues. With 1 base removed from V and 3 bases from J, the gap between germline ends came to 10 bases.

V usage is TRBV6-5 and J usage is TRBJ2-1, with 11 bases that match TRBD2. CDR1 is MNHEY, CDR2 SVGAGI, per germline. This CDR3 is 16 amino acids long. V lost 0 bases, J lost 8 bases, and 6 bases stayed unmatched. The CDR3 DNA is TGTGCCAGCAGTTACTCGGGTAGCGGGAGGGCCCATGAGCAGTTCTTC. Residues: CASSYSGSGRAHEQFF.

V gene TRBV29-1 combines with J gene TRBJ2-7, with TRBD2 matching 10 bases. After removal of 6 bases from V and 11 bases from J, the junction contained 10 bases not matched to a gene. Germline CDR1 and CDR2: SQVTM and ANQGSEA. The CDR3 sequence is 12 residues long. The CDR3 loop reads CSVGLATGVEYF. The DNA of the CDR3 is TGCAGCGTGGGACTAGCGACGGGTGTGGAGTACTTC.

V and J are TRBV29-1 and TRBJ2-3, with D maybe TRBD2 (6 bases). V was shortened by 3 bases and J by 2 bases, with 15 bases between the two germline ends. CDR1 and CDR2 (germline): SQVTM, ANQGSEA. The CDR3 totals 15 residues. DNA of the CDR3: TGCAGCGTTGACCTGACCGGGAGCCCCACAGATACGCAGTATTTT. Translation: CSVDLTGSPTDTQYF.

The CDR3 is CAWSVTRFQETQYF. The CDR3 coding sequence is TGTGCCTGGAGTGTTACGCGCTTCCAAGAGACCCAGTACTTC. The rearrangement joins TRBV30 to TRBJ2-5; D not certain. Germline V lookup: CDR1 GTSNPN, CDR2 SVGIG (reference sequence). The CDR3 is 14 amino acids. Trimming took off 0 bases at V and 1 base at J, with 9 bases between the two ends.

There are a few counts of this clone. The chain has TRBV7-8 and TRBJ1-4, with a possible D match to TRBD1 (5 bases). The V and J ends lost 1 base and 7 bases respectively, with 16 bases between them. Germline CDR1 reads SGHVS; CDR2 reads FQNEAQ. This CDR3 has 16 residues. This CDR3 is CASSLGWGGLGEKLFF. The CDR3 DNA reads TGTGCCAGCAGCTTAGGCTGGGGGGGGTTGGGTGAAAAACTGTTTTTT. The variable domain in full, with the rest retrieved from reference TRBV7-8 and TRBJ1-4, is GAGVSQSPRYKVAKRGQDVALRCDPISGHVSLFWYQQALGQGPEFLTYFQNEAQLDKSGLPSDRFFAERPEGSVSTLKIQRTQQEDSAVYLCASSLGWGGLGEKLFFGSGTQLSVL.

The rearrangement uses TRBV27 and TRBJ1-5; D unclear. Germline V CDR1 and CDR2: MNHEY, SMNVEV (reference sequence). The germline V and J ends were trimmed by 3 bases and 1 base, with 13 bases remaining between them. The length of the CDR3 is 16 residues. The CDR3 DNA is TGTGCCAGCAGTTTCTATCCGTTCCTAAGCAATCAGCCCCAGCATTTT. This sequence encodes CASSFYPFLSNQPQHF.

As regards this clone: One end of the junction does not line up with germline, which may come from a read error. The V and J genes are TRBV28 and TRBJ2-7; the D gene could be TRBD1 or TRBD2 (5 bases each). This CDR3 comprises 10 residues. The germline gives CDR1 MDHEN, CDR2 SYDVKM. The chain's CDR3 is CASSSGTPDF. The CDR3 nucleotides read TGTGCCAGCAGTTCCGGGACCCCCGACTTC.

The V and J genes are TRBV11-3 and TRBJ2-2; D is unresolved. The CDR3 is 14 residues long. The V end was cut by 1 base, the J end by 1 base, with 4 bases between. Germline V CDR1 and CDR2: SGHNT, YENEEA. Here the CDR3 reads CASSLGQNTGELFF. As DNA, the CDR3 is TGTGCCAGCAGCTTAGGTCAGAACACCGGGGAGCTGTTTTTT.

Only one count was recorded for this clone. The chain employs TRBV30 and TRBJ2-1, with 7 bases aligning to TRBD1. Trimming took 8 bases from V and 0 from J; bases not matched to a gene: 4. Per germline, CDR1 GTSNPN and CDR2 SVGIG (reference sequence). The CDR3 loop spans 13 amino acids. The CDR3 DNA reads TGTGCCGTCCGACAGGGCTCCTACAATGAGCAGTTCTTC. This encodes CAVRQGSYNEQFF.